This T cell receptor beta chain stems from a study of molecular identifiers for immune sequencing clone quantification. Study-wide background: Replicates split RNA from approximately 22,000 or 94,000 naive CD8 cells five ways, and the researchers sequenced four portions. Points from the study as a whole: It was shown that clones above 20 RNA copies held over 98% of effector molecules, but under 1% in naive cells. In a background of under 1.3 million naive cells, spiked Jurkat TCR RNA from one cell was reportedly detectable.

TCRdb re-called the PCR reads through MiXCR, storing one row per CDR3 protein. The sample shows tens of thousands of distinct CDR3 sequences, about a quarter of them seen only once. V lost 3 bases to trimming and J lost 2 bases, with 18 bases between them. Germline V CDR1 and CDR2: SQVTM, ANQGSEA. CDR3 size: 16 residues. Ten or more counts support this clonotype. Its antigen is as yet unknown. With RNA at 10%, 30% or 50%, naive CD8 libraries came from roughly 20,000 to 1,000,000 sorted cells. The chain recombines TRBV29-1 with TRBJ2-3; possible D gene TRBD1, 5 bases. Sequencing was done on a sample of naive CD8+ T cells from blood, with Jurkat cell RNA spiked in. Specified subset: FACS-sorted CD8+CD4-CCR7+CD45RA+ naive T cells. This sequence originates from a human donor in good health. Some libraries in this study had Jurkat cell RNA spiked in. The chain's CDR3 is CSVDFWGIGDTDTQYF. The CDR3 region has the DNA TGCAGCGTTGATTTCTGGGGCATCGGTGACACAGATACGCAGTATTTT.